The 14 T cell receptor beta chains below all came from one sample that was sequenced in a study of cytomegalovirus exposure and HLA in healthy donors. TCRdb's table, derived via immunoSEQ multiplex PCR, lists solely in-frame clones and lacks some. Among roughly 70,000 clones listed, roughly 94% were seen once. Sequencing was done on a sample of PBMCs. The receptor source for this set is a man between 18 and 29 years old in good health and CMV-seropositive.

The CDR3: CASRTGSGSYEQYF. CDR3 nucleotides: TGTGCCTCCCGGACGGGGTCCGGATCCTACGAGCAGTACTTC. The V gene is TRBV30, the J gene TRBJ2-7; D is perhaps TRBD2 (5 bases). This CDR3 spans 14 amino acids. Germline V CDR1 and CDR2: GTSNPN, SVGIG (reference sequence). V shed 7 bases and J shed 1 base, with 17 bases lying between them.

The chain carries TRBV19 and TRBJ2-3; D is perhaps TRBD1 (6 bases). With 5 bases removed from V and 2 bases from J, the gap between germline ends came to 11 bases. This CDR3 is 14 amino acids long. From germline, CDR1 is LNHDA and CDR2 SQIVND (reference sequence). The CDR3 is CASSLQGNTDTQYF. Here the CDR3 DNA reads TGTGCCAGTAGTTTGCAGGGGAACACAGATACGCAGTATTTT.

This chain links TRBV27 with TRBJ2-5; 10 nucleotides line up with TRBD2. This CDR3 comprises 15 residues. Germline V gives CDR1 MNHEY, CDR2 SMNVEV (reference sequence). J gave up 2 bases and V 6 bases, and 6 bases lay outside the gene matches. DNA of the CDR3: TGTGCCAGCAGCAGGACTAGCGGACCTCAAGAGACCCAGTACTTC. It is translated as CASSRTSGPQETQYF.

The CDR3 is CASGRGTEAFF. The CDR3, as DNA: TGTGCCAGTGGAAGAGGCACTGAAGCTTTCTTT. The V call is TRBV19, the J call TRBJ1-1; no clear D gene. The CDR3 spans 11 residues. Trimming shortened V by 8 bases and J by 4 bases, and 8 bases separated the two germline ends. CDR1 is LNHDA and CDR2 is SQIVND in the germline V gene (reference sequence).

This clone was picked up a small number of times. The V gene is TRBV28, the J gene TRBJ1-5; the D gene is possibly TRBD1 (6 bases). This CDR3 contains 16 residues. Trimming shortened V by 7 bases and J by 4 bases, and 20 bases separated the two germline ends. Germline CDR1 and CDR2: MDHEN and SYDVKM. The CDR3 region is CASTNLHVGANQPQHF. The CDR3 nucleotides read TGTGCCAGCACCAACCTCCACGTGGGGGCGAATCAGCCCCAGCATTTT.

V and J are TRBV7-9 and TRBJ1-4; D ambiguous. The V and J ends lost 4 bases and 8 bases respectively, with 5 bases between them. Germline V gives CDR1 SEHNR, CDR2 FQNEAQ (reference sequence). The CDR3 is made up of 11 amino acids. This chain's CDR3 is CASSSEEKLFF. CDR3 DNA: TGTGCCAGCAGCTCGGAGGAAAAACTGTTTTTT. The full variable domain, with the rest looked up from reference TRBV7-9 and TRBJ1-4, is DTGVSQNPRHKITKRGQNVTFRCDPISEHNRLYWYRQTLGQGPEFLTYFQNEAQLEKSRLLSDRFSAERPKGSFSTLEIQRTEQGDSAMYLCASSSEEKLFFGSGTQLSVL.

This rearrangement joins TRBV14 to TRBJ2-2, with TRBD1 identical over 7 bases. Looked up from germline, CDR1 is SGHDN and CDR2 is FVKESK. This CDR3 is built from 13 residues. V dropped 5 bases and J dropped 7; count of bases not matched to a gene: 4. CDR3 DNA: TGTGCCAGCAGCAACCGACAGGGCGGGGAGCTGTTTTTT. It specifies CASSNRQGGELFF.

This chain uses TRBV19 with TRBJ1-4; 8 bases line up with TRBD1. The CDR3 loop spans 15 amino acids. Germline values: CDR1 LNHDA, CDR2 SQIVND (reference sequence). Trimming cost V 7 bases and J 4 bases; bases outside gene matches: 8. CDR3 bases: TGTGCCAGTAATGAACCGGGACAGGTTAATGAAAAACTGTTTTTT. As protein: CASNEPGQVNEKLFF.

This clone has a handful of counts. The chain uses TRBV4-1 and TRBJ2-2, with TRBD1 matching 9 bases. The V gene end was trimmed by 2 bases and the J gene end by 6 bases; junction bases not matched to a gene: 13. The CDR3 length is 18 residues. Germline lookup yields CDR1 MGHRA and CDR2 YSYEKL. CDR3: CASSQITGGQGIAGELFF. CDR3 coding DNA: TGCGCCAGCAGCCAAATAACGGGGGGACAGGGTATCGCCGGGGAGCTGTTTTTT.

This CDR3 is CASSQDPSGTYNEQFF. CDR3 bases: TGCGCCAGCAGCCAAGATCCCAGCGGGACCTACAATGAGCAGTTCTTC. The J gene is TRBJ2-1, the V gene TRBV4-1; 7 positions match TRBD2. Per the germline V gene, CDR1 is MGHRA and CDR2 is YSYEKL. The CDR3 is made up of 16 amino acids. The V segment lost 0 bases and the J segment 2 bases; nucleotides outside the gene matches: 4.

The V and J genes are TRBV10-3 and TRBJ2-7, with 11 positions matching TRBD1. CDR1 is ENHRY, CDR2 SYGVKD, per germline. V lost 5 bases to trimming and J lost 4 bases; unmatched junction nucleotides: 1. The CDR3 length is 13 residues. In nucleotides, the CDR3 is TGTGCCATCAGTCGGGACAGGGGGTACGAGCAGTACTTC. It yields the protein CAISRDRGYEQYF.

The chain recombines TRBV2 with TRBJ2-2; 15 nucleotides align to TRBD2. After removal of 7 bases from V and 5 bases from J, the junction contained 5 bases not matched to a gene. The length of the CDR3 is 16 residues. Germline V gene data show CDR1 as SNHLY and CDR2 as FYNNEI. CDR3 sequence (DNA): TGTGCCAGCAACTTCGGACTAGCGGGAGGGACCGGGGAGCTGTTTTTT. This sequence encodes CASNFGLAGGTGELFF.

The gene calls are TRBV5-1 and TRBJ2-3, with 7 bases that match TRBD1. The V gene's germline CDR1 is SGHRS and CDR2 YFSETQ. The CDR3 has 16 amino acids. The J segment lost 4 bases and the V segment lost 0 bases, leaving 8 bases of the junction unmatched. The CDR3 region has the DNA TGCGCCAGCAGCTTGGCCGTAAGGGGGCAAGCAGATACGCAGTATTTT. Amino acids: CASSLAVRGQADTQYF.

The chain employs TRBV9 and TRBJ1-4, with TRBD1 as a possible D gene (6 bases). V was cut by 0 bases and J by 5 bases, with 8 bases left in between. The CDR3 runs 14 residues. Germline CDR1 reads SGDLS; CDR2 reads YYNGEE. DNA for the CDR3: TGTGCCAGCAGCGTAGCCCAGGGGAATGAAAAACTGTTTTTT. The encoded protein is CASSVAQGNEKLFF. Full variable domain (remainder filled in from reference TRBV9 and TRBJ1-4): DSGVTQTPKHLITATGQRVTLRCSPRSGDLSVYWYQQSLDQGLQFLIQYYNGEERAKGNILERFSAQQFPDLHSELNLSSLELGDSALYFCASSVAQGNEKLFFGSGTQLSVL.